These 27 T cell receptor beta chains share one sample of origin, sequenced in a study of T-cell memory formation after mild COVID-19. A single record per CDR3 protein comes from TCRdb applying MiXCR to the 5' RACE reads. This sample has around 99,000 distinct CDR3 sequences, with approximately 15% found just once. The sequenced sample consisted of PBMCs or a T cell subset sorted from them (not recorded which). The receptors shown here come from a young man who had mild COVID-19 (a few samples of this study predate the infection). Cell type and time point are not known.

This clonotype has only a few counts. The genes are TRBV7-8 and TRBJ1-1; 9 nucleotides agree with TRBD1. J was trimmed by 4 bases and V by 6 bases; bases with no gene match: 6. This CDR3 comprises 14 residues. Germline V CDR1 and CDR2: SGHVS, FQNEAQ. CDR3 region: CASRLGQGSTEAFF. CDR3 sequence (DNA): TGTGCCAGCAGGCTGGGACAGGGATCCACTGAAGCTTTCTTT.

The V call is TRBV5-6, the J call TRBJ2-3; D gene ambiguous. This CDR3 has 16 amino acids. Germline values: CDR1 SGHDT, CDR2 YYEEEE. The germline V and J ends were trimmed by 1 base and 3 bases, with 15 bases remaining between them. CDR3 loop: CASSLRARPSTDTQYF. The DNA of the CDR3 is TGTGCCAGCAGCTTGCGAGCCCGACCCAGTACAGATACGCAGTATTTT.

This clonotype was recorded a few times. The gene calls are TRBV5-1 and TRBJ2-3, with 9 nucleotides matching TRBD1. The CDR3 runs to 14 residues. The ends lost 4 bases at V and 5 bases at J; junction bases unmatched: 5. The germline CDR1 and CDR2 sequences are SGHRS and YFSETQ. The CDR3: CASSPGTGLDTQYF. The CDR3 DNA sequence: TGCGCCAGCAGCCCCGGGACAGGGTTAGATACGCAGTATTTT. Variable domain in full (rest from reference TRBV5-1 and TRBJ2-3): KAGVTQTPRYLIKTRGQQVTLSCSPISGHRSVSWYQQTPGQGLQFLFEYFSETQRNKGNFPGRFSGRQFSNSRSEMNVSTLELGDSALYLCASSPGTGLDTQYFGPGTRLTVL.

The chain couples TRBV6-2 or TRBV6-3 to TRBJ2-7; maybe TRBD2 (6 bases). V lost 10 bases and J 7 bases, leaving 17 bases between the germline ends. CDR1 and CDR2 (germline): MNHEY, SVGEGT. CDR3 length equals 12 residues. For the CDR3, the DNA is TGTGCCACCACGTCTGGGGGAGGAGAGCAGTACGTC. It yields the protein CATTSGGGEQYV.

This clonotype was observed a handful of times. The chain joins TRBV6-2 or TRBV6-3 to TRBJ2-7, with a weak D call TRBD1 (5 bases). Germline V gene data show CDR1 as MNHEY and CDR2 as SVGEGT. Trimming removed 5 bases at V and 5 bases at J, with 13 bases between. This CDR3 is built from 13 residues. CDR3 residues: CASSISRVNEQYF. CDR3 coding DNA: TGTGCCAGCAGTATCTCCAGGGTGAACGAGCAGTACTTC.

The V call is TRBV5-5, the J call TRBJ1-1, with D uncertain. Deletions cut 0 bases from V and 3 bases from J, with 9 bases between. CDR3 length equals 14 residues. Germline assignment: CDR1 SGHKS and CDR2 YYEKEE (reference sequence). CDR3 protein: CASSLVSPDTEAFF. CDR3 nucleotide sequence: TGTGCCAGCAGCTTGGTCAGCCCCGACACTGAAGCTTTCTTT.

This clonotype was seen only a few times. The CDR3, as DNA: TGTGCCAGTAGTATAGCTCGGGGCACTGAAGCTTTCTTT. Translating gives CASSIARGTEAFF. The gene calls are TRBV19 and TRBJ1-1; no clear D. The CDR3 runs to 13 residues. Trimming took off 1 base at V and 4 bases at J, with 7 bases between the two ends. The germline V gene has CDR1 LNHDA and CDR2 SQIVND (reference sequence). Drawing the rest from reference TRBV19 and TRBJ1-1, the complete variable domain is DGGITQSPKYLFRKEGQNVTLSCEQNLNHDAMYWYRQDPGQGLRLIYYSQIVNDFQKGDIAEGYSVSREKKESFPLTVTSAQKNPTAFYLCASSIARGTEAFFGQGTRLTVV.

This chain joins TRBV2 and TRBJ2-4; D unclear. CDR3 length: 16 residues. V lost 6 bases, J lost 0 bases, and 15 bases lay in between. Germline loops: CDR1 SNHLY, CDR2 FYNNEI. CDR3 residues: CASRGLHPLAKNIQYF. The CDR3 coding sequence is TGTGCCAGCAGGGGCCTACACCCCTTAGCCAAAAACATTCAGTACTTC.

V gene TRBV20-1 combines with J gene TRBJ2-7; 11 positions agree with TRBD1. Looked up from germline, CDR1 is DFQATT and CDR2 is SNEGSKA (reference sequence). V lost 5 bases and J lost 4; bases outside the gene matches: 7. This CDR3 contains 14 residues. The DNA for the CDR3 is TGCAGTGCTGAGCGGGACAGGGGGGATTACGAGCAGTACTTC. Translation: CSAERDRGDYEQYF.

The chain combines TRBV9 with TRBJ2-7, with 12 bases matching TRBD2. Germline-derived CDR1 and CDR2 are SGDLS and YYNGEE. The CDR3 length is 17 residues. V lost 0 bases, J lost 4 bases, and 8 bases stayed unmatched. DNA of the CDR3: TGTGCCAGCAGCGTAGATCCCCTAGCGGGGGGGCTGTACGAGCAGTACTTC. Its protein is CASSVDPLAGGLYEQYF.

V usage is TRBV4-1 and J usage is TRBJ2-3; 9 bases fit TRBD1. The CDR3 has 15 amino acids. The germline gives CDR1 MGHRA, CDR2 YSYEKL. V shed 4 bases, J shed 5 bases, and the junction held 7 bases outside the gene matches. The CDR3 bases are TGCGCCAGCAGCCCTGGGGACAGGGTGGGAGATACGCAGTATTTT. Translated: CASSPGDRVGDTQYF.

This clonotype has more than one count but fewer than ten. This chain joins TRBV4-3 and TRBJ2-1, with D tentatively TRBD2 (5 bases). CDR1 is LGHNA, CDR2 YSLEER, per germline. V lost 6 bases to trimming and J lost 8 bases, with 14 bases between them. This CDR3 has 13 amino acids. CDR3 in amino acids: CASSLRGEDEQFF. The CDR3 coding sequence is TGCGCCAGCAGTCTCCGGGGTGAAGATGAGCAGTTCTTC.

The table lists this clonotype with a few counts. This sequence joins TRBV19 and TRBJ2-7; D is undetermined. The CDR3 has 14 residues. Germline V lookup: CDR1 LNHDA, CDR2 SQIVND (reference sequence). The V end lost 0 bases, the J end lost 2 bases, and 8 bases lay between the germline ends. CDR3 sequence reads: CASSIDPNTYEQYV. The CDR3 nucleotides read TGTGCCAGTAGTATAGATCCGAACACCTACGAGCAGTACGTC.

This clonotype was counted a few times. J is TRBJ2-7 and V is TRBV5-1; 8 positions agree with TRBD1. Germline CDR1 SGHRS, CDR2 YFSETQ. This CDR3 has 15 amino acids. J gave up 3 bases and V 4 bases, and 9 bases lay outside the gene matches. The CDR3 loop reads CASSQPPDRVYEQYV. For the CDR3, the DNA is TGCGCCAGCAGCCAACCCCCGGACAGGGTCTACGAGCAGTACGTC.

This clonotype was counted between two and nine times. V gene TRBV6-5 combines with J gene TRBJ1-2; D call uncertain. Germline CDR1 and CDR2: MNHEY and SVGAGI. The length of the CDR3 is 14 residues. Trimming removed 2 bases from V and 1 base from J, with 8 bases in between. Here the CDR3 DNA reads TGTGCCAGCAGTTACCGAGGCAGTAACTATGGCTACACCTTC. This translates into CASSYRGSNYGYTF.

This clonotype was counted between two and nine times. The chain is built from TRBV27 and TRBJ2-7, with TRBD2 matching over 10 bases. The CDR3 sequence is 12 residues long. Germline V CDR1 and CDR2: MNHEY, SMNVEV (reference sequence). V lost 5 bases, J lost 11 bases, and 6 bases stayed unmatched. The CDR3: CASSHPGTSEYF. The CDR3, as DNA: TGTGCCAGCAGTCACCCCGGGACTAGCGAGTACTTC.

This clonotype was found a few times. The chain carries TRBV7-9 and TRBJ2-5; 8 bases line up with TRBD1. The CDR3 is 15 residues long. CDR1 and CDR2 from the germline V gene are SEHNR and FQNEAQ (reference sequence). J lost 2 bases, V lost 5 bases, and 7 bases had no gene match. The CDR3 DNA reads TGTGCCAGCAGCGGAAGGGACAGGAATCAAGAGACCCAGTACTTC. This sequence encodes CASSGRDRNQETQYF. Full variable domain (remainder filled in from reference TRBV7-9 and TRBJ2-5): DTGVSQNPRHKITKRGQNVTFRCDPISEHNRLYWYRQTLGQGPEFLTYFQNEAQLEKSRLLSDRFSAERPKGSFSTLEIQRTEQGDSAMYLCASSGRDRNQETQYFGPGTRLLVL.

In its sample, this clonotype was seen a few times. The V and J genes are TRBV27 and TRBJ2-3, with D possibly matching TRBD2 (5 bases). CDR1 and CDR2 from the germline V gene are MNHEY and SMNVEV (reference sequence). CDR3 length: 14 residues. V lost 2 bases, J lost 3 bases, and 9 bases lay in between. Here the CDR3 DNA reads TGTGCCAGCAGTTTACCCGGGAATACAGATACGCAGTATTTT. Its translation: CASSLPGNTDTQYF.

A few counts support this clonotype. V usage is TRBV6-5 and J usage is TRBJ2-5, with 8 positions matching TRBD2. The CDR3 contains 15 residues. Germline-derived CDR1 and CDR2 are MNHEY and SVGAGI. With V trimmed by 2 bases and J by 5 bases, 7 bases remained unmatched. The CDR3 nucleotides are TGTGCCAGCAGTTACGGGACTAGGAGGGGGGAGACCCAGTACTTC. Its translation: CASSYGTRRGETQYF.

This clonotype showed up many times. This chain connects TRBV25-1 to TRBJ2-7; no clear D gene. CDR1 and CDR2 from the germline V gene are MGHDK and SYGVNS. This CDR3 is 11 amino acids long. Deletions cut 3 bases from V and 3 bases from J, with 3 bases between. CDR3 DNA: TGTGCCAGCAGTGACAGCTACGAGCAGTACTTC. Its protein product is CASSDSYEQYF.

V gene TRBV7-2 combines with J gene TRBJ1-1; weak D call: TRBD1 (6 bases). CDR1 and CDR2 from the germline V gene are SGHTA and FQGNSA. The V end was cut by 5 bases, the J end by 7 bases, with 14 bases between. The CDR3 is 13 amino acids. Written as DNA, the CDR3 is TGTGCCAGCAGCCGACGGGACACCTTTGAAGCTTTCTTT. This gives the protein CASSRRDTFEAFF.

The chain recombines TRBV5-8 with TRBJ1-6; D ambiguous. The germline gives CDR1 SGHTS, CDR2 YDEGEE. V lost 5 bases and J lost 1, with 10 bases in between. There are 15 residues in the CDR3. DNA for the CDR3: TGTGCCAGCAGAGAGGAGAGGTCCTATAATTCACCCCTCCACTTT. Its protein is CASREERSYNSPLHF. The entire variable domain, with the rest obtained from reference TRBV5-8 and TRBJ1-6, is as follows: EAGVTQSPTHLIKTRGQQATLRCSPISGHTSVYWYQQALGLGLQFLLWYDEGEERNRGNFPPRFSGRQFPNYSSELNVNALELEDSALYLCASREERSYNSPLHFGNGTRLTVT.

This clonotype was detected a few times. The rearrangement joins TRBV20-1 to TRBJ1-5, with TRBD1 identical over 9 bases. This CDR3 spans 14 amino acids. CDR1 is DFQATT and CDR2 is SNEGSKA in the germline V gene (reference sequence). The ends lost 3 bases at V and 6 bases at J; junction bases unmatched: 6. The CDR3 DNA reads TGCAGTGCTAGGACGGGGACAGGGCTTCAGCCCCAGCATTTT. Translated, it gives CSARTGTGLQPQHF.

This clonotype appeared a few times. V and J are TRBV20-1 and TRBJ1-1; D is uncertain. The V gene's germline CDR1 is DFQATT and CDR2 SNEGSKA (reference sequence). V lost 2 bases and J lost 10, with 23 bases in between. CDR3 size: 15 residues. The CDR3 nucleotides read TGCAGTGCTAGATTTTCCGTCTCGGTCCGGGCCTCAGCTTTCTTT. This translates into CSARFSVSVRASAFF.

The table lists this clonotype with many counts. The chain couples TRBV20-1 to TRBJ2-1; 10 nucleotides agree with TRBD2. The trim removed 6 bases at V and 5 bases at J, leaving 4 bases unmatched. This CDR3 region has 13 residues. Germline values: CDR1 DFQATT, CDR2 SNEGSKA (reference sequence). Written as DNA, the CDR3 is TGCAGTGCGGTGGGACTAGCGAACAATGAGCAGTTCTTC. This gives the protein CSAVGLANNEQFF.

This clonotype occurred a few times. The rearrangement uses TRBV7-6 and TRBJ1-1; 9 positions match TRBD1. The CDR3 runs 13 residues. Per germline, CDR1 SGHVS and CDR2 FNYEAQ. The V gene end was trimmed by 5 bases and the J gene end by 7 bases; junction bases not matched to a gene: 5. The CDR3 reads CASSRWTGDEAFF. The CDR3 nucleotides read TGTGCCAGCAGCCGGTGGACAGGGGATGAAGCTTTCTTT.

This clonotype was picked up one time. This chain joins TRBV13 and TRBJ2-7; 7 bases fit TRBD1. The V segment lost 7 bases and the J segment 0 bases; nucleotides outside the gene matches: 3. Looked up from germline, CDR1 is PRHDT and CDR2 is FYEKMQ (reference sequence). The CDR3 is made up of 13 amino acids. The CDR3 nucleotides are TGTGCCAGCACCGGGACAGACTCCTACGAGCAGTACGTC. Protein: CASTGTDSYEQYV.